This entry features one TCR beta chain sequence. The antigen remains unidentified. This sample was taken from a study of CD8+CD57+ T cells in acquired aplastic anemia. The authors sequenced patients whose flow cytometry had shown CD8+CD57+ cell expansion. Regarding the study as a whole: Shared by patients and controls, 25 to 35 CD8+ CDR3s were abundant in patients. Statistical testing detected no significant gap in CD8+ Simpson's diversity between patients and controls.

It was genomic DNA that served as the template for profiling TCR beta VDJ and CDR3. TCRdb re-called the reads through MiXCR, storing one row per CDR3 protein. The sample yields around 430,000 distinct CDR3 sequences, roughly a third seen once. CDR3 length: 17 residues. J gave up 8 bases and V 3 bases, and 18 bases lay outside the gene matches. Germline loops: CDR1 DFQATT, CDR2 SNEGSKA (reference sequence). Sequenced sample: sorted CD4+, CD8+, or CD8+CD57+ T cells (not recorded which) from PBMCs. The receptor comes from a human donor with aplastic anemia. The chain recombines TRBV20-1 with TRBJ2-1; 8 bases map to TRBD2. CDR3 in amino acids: CSASPGSGSGVFYEQFF. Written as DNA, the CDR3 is TGCAGTGCTAGTCCCGGATCGGGTAGCGGGGTTTTCTATGAGCAGTTCTTC.